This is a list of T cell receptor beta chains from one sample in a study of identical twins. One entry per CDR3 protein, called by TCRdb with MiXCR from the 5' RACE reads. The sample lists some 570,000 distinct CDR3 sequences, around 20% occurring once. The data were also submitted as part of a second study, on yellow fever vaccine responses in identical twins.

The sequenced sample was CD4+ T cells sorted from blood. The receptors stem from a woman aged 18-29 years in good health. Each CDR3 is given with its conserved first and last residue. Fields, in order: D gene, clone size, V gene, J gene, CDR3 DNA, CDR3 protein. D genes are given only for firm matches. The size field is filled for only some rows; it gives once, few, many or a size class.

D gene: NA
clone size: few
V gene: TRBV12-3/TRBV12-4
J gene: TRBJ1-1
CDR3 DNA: TGTGCCACCCCAGGGGTTCAGAGTACTGAAGCTTTCTTT
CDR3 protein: CATPGVQSTEAFF

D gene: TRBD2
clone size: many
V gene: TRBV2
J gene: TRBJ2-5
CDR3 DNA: TGTGCCAGCAGTACGGGACTAACGCGGGAGACCCAGTACTTC
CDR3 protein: CASSTGLTRETQYF

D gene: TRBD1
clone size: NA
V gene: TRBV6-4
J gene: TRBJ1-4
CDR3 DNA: TGTGCCAGCAGCCCCGGGACAGGGGCCGAAAAACTGTTTTTT
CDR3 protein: CASSPGTGAEKLFF

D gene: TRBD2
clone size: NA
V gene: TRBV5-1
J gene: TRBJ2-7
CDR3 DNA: TGCGCCAGCAGCACCGGACTAGCGGGAGGGCCGACCTACGAGCAGTACTTC
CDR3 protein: CASSTGLAGGPTYEQYF

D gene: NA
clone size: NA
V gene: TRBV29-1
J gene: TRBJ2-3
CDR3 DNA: TGCAGCGTTGAAGAGGCCGGAGATACGCAGTATTTT
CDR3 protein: CSVEEAGDTQYF

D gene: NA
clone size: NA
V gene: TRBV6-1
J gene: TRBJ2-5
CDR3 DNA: TGTGCCAGCAGTGAAATAGCGCTACAAGAGACCCAGTACTTC
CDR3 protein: CASSEIALQETQYF

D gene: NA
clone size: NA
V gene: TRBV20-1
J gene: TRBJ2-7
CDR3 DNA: TGCAGTGCCCACCCCGGGGGTATATACGAGCAGTACTTC
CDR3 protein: CSAHPGGIYEQYF

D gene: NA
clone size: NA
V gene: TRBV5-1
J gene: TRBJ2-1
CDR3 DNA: TGCGCCAGCGGTAGGGGGAACTACAATGAGCAGTTCTTC
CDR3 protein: CASGRGNYNEQFF

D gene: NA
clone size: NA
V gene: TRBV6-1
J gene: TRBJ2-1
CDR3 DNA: TGTGCCAGCAGGTCCGACAGGATTACCTACAATGAGCAGTTCTTC
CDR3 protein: CASRSDRITYNEQFF

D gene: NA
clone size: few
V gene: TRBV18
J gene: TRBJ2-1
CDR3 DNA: TGTGCCAGCTCACCAACGGTCTCCGGGGGCGGAGTCATGGGATTGGATGAGCAGTTCTTC
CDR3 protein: CASSPTVSGGGVMGLDEQFF

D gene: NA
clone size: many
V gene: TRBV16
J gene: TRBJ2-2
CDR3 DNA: TGTGCCAGCAGCCAAGCAGGGAACACCGGGGAGCTGTTTTTT
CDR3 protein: CASSQAGNTGELFF

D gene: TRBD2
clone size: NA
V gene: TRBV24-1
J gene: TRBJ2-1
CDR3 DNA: TGTGCCACCAGTGACCTCGGACTAGCGGGAAACAATGAGCAGTTCTTC
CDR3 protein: CATSDLGLAGNNEQFF

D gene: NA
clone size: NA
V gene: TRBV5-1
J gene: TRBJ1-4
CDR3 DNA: TGCGCCAGCAGCCCCGGACAGTGGGGGAATGAAAAACTGTTTTTT
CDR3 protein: CASSPGQWGNEKLFF

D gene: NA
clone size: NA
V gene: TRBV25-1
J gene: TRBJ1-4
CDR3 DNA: TGTGCCAGCAGTAACAGGGAGGGGAATGAAAAACTGTTTTTT
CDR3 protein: CASSNREGNEKLFF

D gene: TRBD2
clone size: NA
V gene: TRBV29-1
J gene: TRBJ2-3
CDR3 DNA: TGCAGCGTTGAACAGCGGGGGCGCACAGATACGCAGTATTTT
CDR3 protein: CSVEQRGRTDTQYF

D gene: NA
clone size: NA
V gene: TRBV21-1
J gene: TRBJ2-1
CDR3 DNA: TGTGCCAGCAGCGAAGGACGCAACCGGTACAATGAGCAGTTCTTC
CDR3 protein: CASSEGRNRYNEQFF

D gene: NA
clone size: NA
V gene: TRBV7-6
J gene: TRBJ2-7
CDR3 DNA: TGTGCCAGCAGCTTAGCTCCCCGAAGGTCTCCAGCCTACGAGCAGTACTTC
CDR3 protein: CASSLAPRRSPAYEQYF

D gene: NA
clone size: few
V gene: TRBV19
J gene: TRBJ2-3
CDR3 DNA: TGTGCCACCGCAGGGGCTTTCACTAGCACAGATACGCAGTATTTT
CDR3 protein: CATAGAFTSTDTQYF

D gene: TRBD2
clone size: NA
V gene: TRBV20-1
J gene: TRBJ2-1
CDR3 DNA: TGCAGTGCTAGTGGGCGGGAGACGGGCAATGAGCAGTTCTTC
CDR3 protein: CSASGRETGNEQFF

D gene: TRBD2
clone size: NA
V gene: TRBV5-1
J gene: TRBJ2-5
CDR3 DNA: TGCGCCAGCAGCTTGGCCCCACTAGCGGGGCCAGAGACCCAGTACTTC
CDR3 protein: CASSLAPLAGPETQYF

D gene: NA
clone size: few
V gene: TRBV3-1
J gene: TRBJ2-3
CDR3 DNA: TGTGCCAGCAGCCCCGGGGGATCGGGAGTTGCAGATACGCAGTATTTT
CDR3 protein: CASSPGGSGVADTQYF

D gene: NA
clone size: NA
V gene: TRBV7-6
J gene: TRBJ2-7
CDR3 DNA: TGTGCCAGCAGCTCACCGGGCCCTACGAAGCAGTACTTC
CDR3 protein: CASSSPGPTKQYF

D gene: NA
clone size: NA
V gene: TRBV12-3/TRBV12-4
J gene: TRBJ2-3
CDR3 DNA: TGTGCCAGCAGTTTAAGGCAGGGCATTTTGGGAGATACGCAGTATTTT
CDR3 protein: CASSLRQGILGDTQYF

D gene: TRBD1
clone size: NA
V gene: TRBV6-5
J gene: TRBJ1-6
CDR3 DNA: TGTGCCAGCAGTTTCGTGCTGACAGGGTCCGGCGACTCACCCCTCCACTTT
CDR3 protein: CASSFVLTGSGDSPLHF

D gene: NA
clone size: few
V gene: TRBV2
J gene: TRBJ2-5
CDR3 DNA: TGTGCCAGCAGTGGGTCCTTCTATACCTCGGGGGTCCAAGAGACCCAGTACTTC
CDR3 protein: CASSGSFYTSGVQETQYF

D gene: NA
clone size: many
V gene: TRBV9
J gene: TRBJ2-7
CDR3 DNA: TGTGCCAGCAGCACCCAGGACAGCCCTGCGGCCGAGCAGTACTTC
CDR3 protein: CASSTQDSPAAEQYF

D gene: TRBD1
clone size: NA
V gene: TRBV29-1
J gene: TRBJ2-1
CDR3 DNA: TGCAGCGTCGGGATCAGGGGGTCCTCCTACAATGAGCAGTTCTTC
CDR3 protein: CSVGIRGSSYNEQFF

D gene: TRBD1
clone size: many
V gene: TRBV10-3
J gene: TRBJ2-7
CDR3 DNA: TGTGCCACCTCCGGGACAGGGGGATTCGAGCAGTACTTC
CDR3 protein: CATSGTGGFEQYF

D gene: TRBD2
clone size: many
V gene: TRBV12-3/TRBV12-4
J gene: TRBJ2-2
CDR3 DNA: TGTGCCAGCAAGGGAGGGGCCGGGAACACCGGGGAGCTGTTTTTT
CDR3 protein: CASKGGAGNTGELFF

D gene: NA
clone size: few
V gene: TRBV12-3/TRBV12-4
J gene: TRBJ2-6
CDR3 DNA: TGTGCCAGCAGTTTTGGGACGGCCTCTGGGGCCAACGTCCTGACTTTC
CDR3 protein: CASSFGTASGANVLTF

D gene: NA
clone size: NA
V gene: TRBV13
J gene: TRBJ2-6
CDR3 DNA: TGTGCCAGCCCGATGGGAGGAGGGGGAAACTCTGGGGCCAACGTCCTGACTTTC
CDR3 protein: CASPMGGGGNSGANVLTF

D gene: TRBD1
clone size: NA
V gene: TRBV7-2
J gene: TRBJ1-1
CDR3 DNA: TGTGCCAGCACCAGGACAGGGCACACTGAAGCTTTCTTT
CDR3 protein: CASTRTGHTEAFF

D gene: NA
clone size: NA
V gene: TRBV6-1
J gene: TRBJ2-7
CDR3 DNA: TGTGCCAGCACCCCAGGGGGGAGCGGGAGTTCCTACGAGCAGTACTTC
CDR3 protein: CASTPGGSGSSYEQYF

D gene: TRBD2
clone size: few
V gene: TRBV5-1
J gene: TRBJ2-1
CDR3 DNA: TGCGCCAGCAGCTTACGGACTAGGGAGAATGAGCAGTTCTTC
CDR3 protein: CASSLRTRENEQFF

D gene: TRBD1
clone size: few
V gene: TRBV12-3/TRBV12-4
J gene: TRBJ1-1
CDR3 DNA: TGTGCCAGCAGTTCCCGGACAGGGTGGTTATATACTGAAGCTTTCTTT
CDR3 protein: CASSSRTGWLYTEAFF

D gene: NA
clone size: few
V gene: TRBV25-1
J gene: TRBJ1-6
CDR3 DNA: TGTGCCAGCAGTGAATTGGACTCCTATAATTCACCCCTCCACTTT
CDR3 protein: CASSELDSYNSPLHF

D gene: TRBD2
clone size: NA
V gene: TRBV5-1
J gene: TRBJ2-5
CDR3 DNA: TGCGCCAGCAGCTTGGGACTAGCGGGCCACCGACCAGAGACCCAGTACTTC
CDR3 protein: CASSLGLAGHRPETQYF

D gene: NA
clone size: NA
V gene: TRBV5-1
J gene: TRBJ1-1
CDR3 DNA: TGCGCCAGCAGCCTCACTTACCCGGACACTGAAGCTTTCTTT
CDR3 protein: CASSLTYPDTEAFF

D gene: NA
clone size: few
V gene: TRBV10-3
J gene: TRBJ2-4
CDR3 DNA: TGTGCCATCAGTGAGCAGCTTTCCCGTGAAGTTATTCAGTACTTC
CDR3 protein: CAISEQLSREVIQYF

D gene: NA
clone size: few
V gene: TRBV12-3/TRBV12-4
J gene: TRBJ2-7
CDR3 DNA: TGTGCCAGCAGTCGGCTAGCCGATTCCTACGAGCAGTACTTC
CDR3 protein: CASSRLADSYEQYF

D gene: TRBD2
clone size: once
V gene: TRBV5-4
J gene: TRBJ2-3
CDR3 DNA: TGTGCCAGCAGCCCCGGACTAGCGGGGGGGGTAGCAGATACGCAGTATTTT
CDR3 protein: CASSPGLAGGVADTQYF

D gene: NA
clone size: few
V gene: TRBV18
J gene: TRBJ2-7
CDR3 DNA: TGTGCCAGCTCACCTCAGGGGCGAGACTACGAGCAGTACTTC
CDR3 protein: CASSPQGRDYEQYF

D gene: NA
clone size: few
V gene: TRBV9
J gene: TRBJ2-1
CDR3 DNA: TGTGCCAGCAGCGTAGAAAGCGGATCAGGTGAGCAGTTCTTC
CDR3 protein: CASSVESGSGEQFF

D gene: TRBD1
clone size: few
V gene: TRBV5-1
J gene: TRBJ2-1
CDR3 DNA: TGCGCCAGCAGCTTGGATACAGGGGCCTACAATGAGCAGTTCTTC
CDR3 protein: CASSLDTGAYNEQFF

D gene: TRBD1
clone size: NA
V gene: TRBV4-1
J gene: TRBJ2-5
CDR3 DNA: TGCGCCAGCACCGGGACAGATCAAGAGACCCAGTACTTC
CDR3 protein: CASTGTDQETQYF

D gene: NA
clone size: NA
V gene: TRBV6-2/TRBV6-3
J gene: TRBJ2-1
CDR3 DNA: TGTGCCAGCAGTTTAGCGGAGCTAATCTACAATGAGCAGTTCTTC
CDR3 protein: CASSLAELIYNEQFF

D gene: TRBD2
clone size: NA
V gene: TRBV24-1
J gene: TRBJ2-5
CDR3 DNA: TGTGCCACCAGTGATGCCGGGACTAGCGGGGGGAGGGAGACCCAGTACTTC
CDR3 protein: CATSDAGTSGGRETQYF

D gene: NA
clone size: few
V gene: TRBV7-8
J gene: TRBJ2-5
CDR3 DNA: TGTGCCAGCAGCCCCCCGACAGGTCGCCGGGAGACCCAGTACTTC
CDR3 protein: CASSPPTGRRETQYF

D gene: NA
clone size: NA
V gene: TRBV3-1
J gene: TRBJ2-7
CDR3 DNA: TGTGCCAGCACCCCTCGATTGAGCTCCTACGAGCAGTACTTC
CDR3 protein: CASTPRLSSYEQYF

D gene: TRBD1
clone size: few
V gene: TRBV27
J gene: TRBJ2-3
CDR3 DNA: TGTGCCAGCAGTCTAACCAACAGGGGAGATACGCAGTATTTT
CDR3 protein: CASSLTNRGDTQYF

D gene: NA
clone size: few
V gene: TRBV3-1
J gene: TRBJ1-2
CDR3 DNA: TGTGCCAGCAGCCAGTATGGCTACACCTTC
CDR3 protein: CASSQYGYTF

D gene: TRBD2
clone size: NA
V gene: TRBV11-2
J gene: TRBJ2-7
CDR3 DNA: TGTGCCAGCAGCCAGATTGGACTAGCCGGCTACGAGCAGTACTTC
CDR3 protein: CASSQIGLAGYEQYF